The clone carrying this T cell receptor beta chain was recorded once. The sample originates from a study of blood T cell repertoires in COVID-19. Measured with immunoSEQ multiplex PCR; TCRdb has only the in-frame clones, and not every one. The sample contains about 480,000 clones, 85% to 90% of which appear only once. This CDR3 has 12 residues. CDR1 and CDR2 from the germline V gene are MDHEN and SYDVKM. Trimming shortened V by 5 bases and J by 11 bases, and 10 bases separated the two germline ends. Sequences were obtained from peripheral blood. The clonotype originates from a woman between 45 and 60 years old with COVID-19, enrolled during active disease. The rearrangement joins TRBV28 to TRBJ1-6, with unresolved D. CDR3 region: CASSEGWTPLHF. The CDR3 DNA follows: TGTGCCAGCAGTGAGGGATGGACACCCCTCCACTTT. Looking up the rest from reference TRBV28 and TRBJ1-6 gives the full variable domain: DVKVTQSSRYLVKRTGEKVFLECVQDMDHENMFWYRQDPGLGLRLIYFSYDVKMKEKGDIPEGYSVSREKKERFSLILESASTNQTSMYLCASSEGWTPLHFGNGTRLTVT.